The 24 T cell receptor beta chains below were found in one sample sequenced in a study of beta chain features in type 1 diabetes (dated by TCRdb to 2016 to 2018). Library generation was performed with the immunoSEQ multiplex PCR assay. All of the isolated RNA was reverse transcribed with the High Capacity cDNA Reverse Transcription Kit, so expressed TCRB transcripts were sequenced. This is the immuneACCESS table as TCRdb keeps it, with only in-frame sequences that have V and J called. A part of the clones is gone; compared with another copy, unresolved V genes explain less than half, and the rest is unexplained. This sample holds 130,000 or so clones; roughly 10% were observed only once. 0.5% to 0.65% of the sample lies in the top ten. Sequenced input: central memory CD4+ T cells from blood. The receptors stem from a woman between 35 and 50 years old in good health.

CDR3 region: CASSLAGFSYEQYF. The CDR3 coding sequence is TGTGCCAGCAGCTTAGCTGGCTTCTCCTACGAGCAGTACTTC. The gene calls are TRBV7-6 and TRBJ2-7; D remains ambiguous. Deletions cut 0 bases from V and 0 bases from J, with 6 bases between. There are 14 residues in the CDR3. CDR1 and CDR2 (germline): SGHVS, FNYEAQ. The full variable domain, in which reference TRBV7-6 and TRBJ2-7 provide the parts outside the CDR3, is GAGVSQSPRYKVTKRGQDVALRCDPISGHVSLYWYRQALGQGPEFLTYFNYEAQQDKSGLPNDRFSAERPEGSISTLTIQRTEQRDSAMYRCASSLAGFSYEQYFGPGTRLTVT.

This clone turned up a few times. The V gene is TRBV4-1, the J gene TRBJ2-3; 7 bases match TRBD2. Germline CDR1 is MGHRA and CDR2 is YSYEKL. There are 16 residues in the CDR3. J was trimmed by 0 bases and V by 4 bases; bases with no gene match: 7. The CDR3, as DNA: TGCGCCAGCAGCCCCGCCGGGGGGATGAGCACAGATACGCAGTATTTT. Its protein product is CASSPAGGMSTDTQYF.

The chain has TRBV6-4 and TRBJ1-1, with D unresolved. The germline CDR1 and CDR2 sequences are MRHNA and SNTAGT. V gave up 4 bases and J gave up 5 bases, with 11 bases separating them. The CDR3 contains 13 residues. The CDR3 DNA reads TGTGCCAGCAGTGCTACGGCGGGGACTGAAGCTTTCTTT. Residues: CASSATAGTEAFF.

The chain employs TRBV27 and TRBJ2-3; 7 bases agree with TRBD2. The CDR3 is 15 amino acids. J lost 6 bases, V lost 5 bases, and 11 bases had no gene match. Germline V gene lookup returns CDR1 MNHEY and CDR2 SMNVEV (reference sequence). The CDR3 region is CASSLLPRGTDTQYF. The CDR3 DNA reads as TGTGCCAGCAGTCTGTTACCGCGGGGGACGGATACGCAGTATTTT.

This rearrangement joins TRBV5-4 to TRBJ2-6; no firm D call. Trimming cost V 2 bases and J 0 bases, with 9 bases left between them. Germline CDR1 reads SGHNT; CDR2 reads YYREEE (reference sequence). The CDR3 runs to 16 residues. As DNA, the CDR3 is TGTGCCAGCAGCTTAAACGGGTTCTCTGGGGCCAACGTCCTGACTTTC. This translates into CASSLNGFSGANVLTF. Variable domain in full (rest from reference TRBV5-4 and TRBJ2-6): ETGVTQSPTHLIKTRGQQVTLRCSSQSGHNTVSWYQQALGQGPQFIFQYYREEENGRGNFPPRFSGLQFPNYSSELNVNALELDDSALYLCASSLNGFSGANVLTFGAGSRLTVL.

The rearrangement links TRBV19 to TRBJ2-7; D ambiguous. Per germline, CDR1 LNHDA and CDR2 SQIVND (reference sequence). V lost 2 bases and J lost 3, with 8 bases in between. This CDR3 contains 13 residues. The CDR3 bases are TGTGCCAGTAGTATACAGGCAAACTACGAGCAGTACTTC. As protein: CASSIQANYEQYF.

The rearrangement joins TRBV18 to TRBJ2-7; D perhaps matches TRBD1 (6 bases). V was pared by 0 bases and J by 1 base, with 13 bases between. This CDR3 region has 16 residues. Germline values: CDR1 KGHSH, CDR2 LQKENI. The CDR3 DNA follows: TGTGCCAGCTCACCACCCCGGACAGTACCGTCCTACGAGCAGTACTTC. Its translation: CASSPPRTVPSYEQYF.

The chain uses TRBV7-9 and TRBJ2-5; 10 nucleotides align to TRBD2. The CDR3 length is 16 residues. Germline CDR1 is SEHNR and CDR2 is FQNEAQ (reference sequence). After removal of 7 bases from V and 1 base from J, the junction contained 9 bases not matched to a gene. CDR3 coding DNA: TGTGCCAGCACCCAAGCGGGGGGGTTCATCCAAGAGACCCAGTACTTC. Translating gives CASTQAGGFIQETQYF.

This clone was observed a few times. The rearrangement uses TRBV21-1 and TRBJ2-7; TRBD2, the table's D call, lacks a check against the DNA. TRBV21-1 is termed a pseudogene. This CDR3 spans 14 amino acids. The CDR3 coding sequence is TGTGCCAGCAGCAGGCGGTTCATCGGTTACGAGCAGTACTTC. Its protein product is CASSRRFIGYEQYF.

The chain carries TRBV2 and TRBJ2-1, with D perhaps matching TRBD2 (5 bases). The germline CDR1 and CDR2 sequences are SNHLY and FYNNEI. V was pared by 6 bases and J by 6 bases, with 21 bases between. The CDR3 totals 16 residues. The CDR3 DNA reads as TGTGCCAGCAGGGCTTCTCCTAGAAGAGGGCTCAATGAGCAGTTCTTC. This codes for CASRASPRRGLNEQFF.

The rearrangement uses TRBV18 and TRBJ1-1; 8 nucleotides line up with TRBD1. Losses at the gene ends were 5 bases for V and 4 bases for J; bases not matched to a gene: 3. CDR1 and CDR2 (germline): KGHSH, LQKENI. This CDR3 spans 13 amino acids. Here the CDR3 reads CASSRDRRTEAFF. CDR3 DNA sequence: TGTGCCAGCTCAAGGGACAGGCGCACTGAAGCTTTCTTT.

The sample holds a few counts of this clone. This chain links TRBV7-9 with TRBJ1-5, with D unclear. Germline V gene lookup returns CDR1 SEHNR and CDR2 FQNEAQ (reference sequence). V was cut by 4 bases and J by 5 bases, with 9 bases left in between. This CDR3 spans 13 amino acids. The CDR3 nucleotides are TGTGCCAGCAGCTCCCTCGGGGATCAGCCCCAGCATTTT. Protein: CASSSLGDQPQHF.

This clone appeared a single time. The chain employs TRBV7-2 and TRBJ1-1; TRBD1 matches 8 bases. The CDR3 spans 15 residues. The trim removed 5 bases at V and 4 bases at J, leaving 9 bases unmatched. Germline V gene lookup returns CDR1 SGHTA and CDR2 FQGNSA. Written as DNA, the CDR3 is TGTGCCAGCAGCGAACGGACAGGGACGGGCACTGAAGCTTTCTTT. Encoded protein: CASSERTGTGTEAFF.

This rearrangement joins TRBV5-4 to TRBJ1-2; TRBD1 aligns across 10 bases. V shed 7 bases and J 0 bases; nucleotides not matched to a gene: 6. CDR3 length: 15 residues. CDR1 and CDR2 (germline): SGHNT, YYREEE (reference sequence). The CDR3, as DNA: TGTGCCAGCGGGACAGGGGTCCAACCTAACTATGGCTACACCTTC. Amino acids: CASGTGVQPNYGYTF.

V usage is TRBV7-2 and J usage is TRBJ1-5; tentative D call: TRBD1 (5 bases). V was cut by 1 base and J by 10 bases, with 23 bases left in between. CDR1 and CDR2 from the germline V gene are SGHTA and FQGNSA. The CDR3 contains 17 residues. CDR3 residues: CASSLGAVGRGRSPQHF. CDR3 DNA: TGTGCCAGCAGCTTAGGGGCGGTAGGGAGGGGTAGAAGCCCCCAGCATTTT.

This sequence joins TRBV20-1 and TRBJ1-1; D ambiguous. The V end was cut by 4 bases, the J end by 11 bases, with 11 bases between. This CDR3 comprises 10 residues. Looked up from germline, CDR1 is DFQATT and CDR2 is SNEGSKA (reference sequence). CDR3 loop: CSANPQRAFF. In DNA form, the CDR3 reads TGCAGTGCTAACCCCCAACGGGCTTTCTTT.

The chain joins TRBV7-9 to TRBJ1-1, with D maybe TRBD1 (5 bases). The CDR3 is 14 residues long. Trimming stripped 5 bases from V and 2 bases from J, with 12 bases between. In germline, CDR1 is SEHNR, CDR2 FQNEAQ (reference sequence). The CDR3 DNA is TGTGCCAGCAGCCCCTGGACACCCAACACTGAAGCTTTCTTT. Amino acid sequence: CASSPWTPNTEAFF.

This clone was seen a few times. The CDR3 sequence is CASSLAVPGNSPLHF. The CDR3 DNA sequence: TGCGCCAGCAGCTTGGCCGTACCGGGTAATTCACCCCTCCACTTT. The chain carries TRBV5-1 and TRBJ1-6; D call uncertain. V was cut by 0 bases and J by 6 bases, with 10 bases left in between. This CDR3 has 15 residues. CDR1 is SGHRS, CDR2 YFSETQ, per germline.

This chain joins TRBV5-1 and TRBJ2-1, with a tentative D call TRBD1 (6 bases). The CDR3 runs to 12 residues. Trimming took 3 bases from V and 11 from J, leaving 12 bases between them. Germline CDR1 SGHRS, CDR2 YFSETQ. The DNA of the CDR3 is TGCGCCAGCAGCTCGCGACAGGTTAAGCAGTTCTTC. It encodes CASSSRQVKQFF.

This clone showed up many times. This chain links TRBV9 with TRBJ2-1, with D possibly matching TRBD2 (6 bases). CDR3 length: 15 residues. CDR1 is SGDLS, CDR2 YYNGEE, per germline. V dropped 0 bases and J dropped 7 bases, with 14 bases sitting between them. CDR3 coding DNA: TGTGCCAGCAGCGTAGCGACTCTCGGGAGAAATGAGCAGTTCTTC. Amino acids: CASSVATLGRNEQFF.

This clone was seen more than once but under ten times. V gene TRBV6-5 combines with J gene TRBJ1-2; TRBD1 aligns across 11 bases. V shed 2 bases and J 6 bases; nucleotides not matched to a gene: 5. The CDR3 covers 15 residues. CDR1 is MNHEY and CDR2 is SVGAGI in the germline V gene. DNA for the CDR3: TGTGCCAGCAGTTACACGGGGACAGGGGGTGATGGCTACACCTTC. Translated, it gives CASSYTGTGGDGYTF.

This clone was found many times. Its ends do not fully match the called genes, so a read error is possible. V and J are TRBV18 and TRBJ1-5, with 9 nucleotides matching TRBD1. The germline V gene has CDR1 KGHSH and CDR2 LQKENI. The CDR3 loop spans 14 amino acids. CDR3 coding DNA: TGTGCCAGCTCACCAATTAGCTCTGGGGACAGGGTTGTTTTT. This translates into CASSPISSGDRVVF.

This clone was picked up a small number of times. The CDR3 here is CASSEVPDSNSYEQYF. The CDR3, as DNA: TGCGCCAGCAGTGAGGTGCCGGACAGTAACTCCTACGAGCAGTACTTC. The chain joins TRBV10-1 to TRBJ2-7; maybe TRBD1 (6 bases). This CDR3 region has 16 residues. The V end lost 2 bases, the J end lost 0 bases, and 14 bases lay between the germline ends. Looked up from germline, CDR1 is WNHNN and CDR2 is SYGVQD (reference sequence).

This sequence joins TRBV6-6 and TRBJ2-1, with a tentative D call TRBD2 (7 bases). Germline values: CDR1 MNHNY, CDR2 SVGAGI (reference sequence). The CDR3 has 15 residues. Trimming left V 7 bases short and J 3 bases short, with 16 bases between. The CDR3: CASILGGASYNEQFF. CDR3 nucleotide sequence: TGTGCCAGCATCCTGGGGGGGGCGAGCTACAATGAGCAGTTCTTC.